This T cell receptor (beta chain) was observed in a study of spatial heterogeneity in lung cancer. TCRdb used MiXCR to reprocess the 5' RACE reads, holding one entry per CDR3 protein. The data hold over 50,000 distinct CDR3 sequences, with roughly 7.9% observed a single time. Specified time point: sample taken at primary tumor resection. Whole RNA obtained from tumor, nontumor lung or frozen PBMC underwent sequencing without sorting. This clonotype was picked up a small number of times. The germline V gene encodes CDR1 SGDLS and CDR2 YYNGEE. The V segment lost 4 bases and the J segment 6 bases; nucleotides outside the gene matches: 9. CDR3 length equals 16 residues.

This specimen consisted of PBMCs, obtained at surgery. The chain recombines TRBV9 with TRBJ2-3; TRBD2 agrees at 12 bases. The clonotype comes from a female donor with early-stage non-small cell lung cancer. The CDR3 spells CASSTLAGGLADTQYF. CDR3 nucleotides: TGTGCCAGCAGCACCCTAGCGGGAGGGTTAGCGGATACGCAGTATTTT.